Presented here are 15 T cell receptor beta chains from one specimen sequenced in a study of T-cell reconstitution after alpha-beta-depleted transplantation in children. The TCRbeta library was prepared with unique molecular identifiers. TCRdb independently ran MiXCR on the PCR reads; one entry per CDR3 protein. The data hold about 400,000 distinct CDR3 sequences, with roughly 22% observed a single time. The source material was PBMCs from the stem cell graft donor, sampled from the stem cell graft. The receptors here all came from a human donor who donated a stem cell graft to a child with acute myeloid leukemia.

This clonotype has at least ten counts. The chain uses TRBV20-1 and TRBJ2-1, with D unclear. The CDR3 contains 15 residues. Trimming cost V 6 bases and J 0 bases, with 15 bases left between them. The germline CDR1 and CDR2 sequences are DFQATT and SNEGSKA (reference sequence). CDR3 protein: CSARPGVGSYNEQFF. The CDR3 coding sequence is TGCAGTGCCCGGCCTGGGGTGGGCTCCTACAATGAGCAGTTCTTC.

This sequence joins TRBV4-2 and TRBJ2-7; a weak D match, TRBD2 (6 bases). Between the trimmed V and J ends, which lost 1 base and 2 bases, there was a span of 12 bases. The CDR3 sequence is 15 residues long. Germline V gene lookup returns CDR1 LGHNA and CDR2 YNFKEQ. DNA of the CDR3: TGTGCCAGCAGCCAAGGGGGACTCAGGACCTACGAGCAGTACTTC. Translation: CASSQGGLRTYEQYF.

The CDR3 DNA sequence: TGTGCCAGCAGTGAGGGGGGGAAGCGGGCCATGAGAGGTGAGCAGTTCTTC. This codes for CASSEGGKRAMRGEQFF. The gene calls are TRBV11-3 and TRBJ2-1, with D possibly TRBD2 on 7 matching bases. This CDR3 is 17 amino acids long. CDR1 is SGHNT and CDR2 is YENEEA in the germline V gene. V was cut by 6 bases and J by 9 bases, with 27 bases left in between. The whole variable domain, remainder taken from reference TRBV11-3 and TRBJ2-1, is EAGVVQSPRYKIIEKKQPVAFWCNPISGHNTLYWYLQNLGQGPELLIRYENEEAVDDSQLPKDRFSAERLKGVDSTLKIQPAELGDSAVYLCASSEGGKRAMRGEQFFGPGTRLTVL.

This clonotype was counted ten times or more. The genes are TRBV12-3 or TRBV12-4 and TRBJ2-1; 7 bases match TRBD2. J lost 1 base, V lost 6 bases, and 6 bases had no gene match. The CDR3 is 15 residues long. The CDR3 DNA reads TGTGCCAGCAGCTACAGCGGGATTTCCTACAATGAGCAGTTCTTC. Amino acids: CASSYSGISYNEQFF.

This clonotype was observed at least ten times. V is TRBV5-1 and J is TRBJ2-7; 7 nucleotides agree with TRBD2. Per germline, CDR1 SGHRS and CDR2 YFSETQ. The CDR3 has 15 amino acids. Trimming took 0 bases from V and 0 from J; bases not matched to a gene: 3. Here the CDR3 DNA reads TGCGCCAGCAGCTTGGTGGCTAGCGGCTCCTACGAGCAGTACTTC. Its translation: CASSLVASGSYEQYF.

In this sample, this clonotype turned up a few times. The J gene is TRBJ2-1, the V gene TRBV5-1; TRBD1 aligns across 7 bases. The CDR3 is 13 amino acids. Germline loops: CDR1 SGHRS, CDR2 YFSETQ. The V and J ends lost 5 bases and 8 bases, in that order; junction bases with no gene match: 7. CDR3 nucleotides: TGCGCCAGCAGGAACCCCCAGGGGGATGAGCAGTTCTTC. It codes for CASRNPQGDEQFF.

This chain connects TRBV15 to TRBJ1-5; TRBD1 aligns across 8 bases. In germline, CDR1 is LNHNV, CDR2 YYDKDF (reference sequence). The V segment lost 4 bases and the J segment 7 bases; nucleotides outside the gene matches: 6. CDR3 length equals 14 residues. The CDR3 spells CATSISGGGQPQHF. In DNA form, the CDR3 reads TGTGCCACCAGCATATCAGGGGGCGGGCAGCCCCAGCATTTT.

V usage is TRBV12-3 or TRBV12-4 and J usage is TRBJ1-1; possible D gene TRBD1, 6 bases. The CDR3 is made up of 14 amino acids. V was clipped by 5 bases and J by 4 bases, with 14 bases between them. The CDR3 nucleotides are TGTGCCAGCAGTAAACAGGGTCGGGGCACTGAAGCTTTCTTT. This translates into CASSKQGRGTEAFF.

This clonotype was detected only a few times. The chain employs TRBV5-1 and TRBJ2-1; 7 bases map to TRBD1. In germline, CDR1 is SGHRS, CDR2 YFSETQ. Germline trimming cut 4 bases from V and 9 bases from J; bases unmatched to any gene: 10. CDR3 size: 14 residues. CDR3 region: CASSVRDSNTEQFF. The CDR3 nucleotides are TGCGCCAGCAGCGTCCGGGACAGCAACACTGAGCAGTTCTTC. Filled out from reference TRBV5-1 and TRBJ2-1, the complete variable domain reads KAGVTQTPRYLIKTRGQQVTLSCSPISGHRSVSWYQQTPGQGLQFLFEYFSETQRNKGNFPGRFSGRQFSNSRSEMNVSTLELGDSALYLCASSVRDSNTEQFFGPGTRLTVL.

The chain has TRBV12-3 or TRBV12-4 and TRBJ2-5, with 8 bases identical to TRBD1. V was pared by 7 bases and J by 7 bases, with 11 bases of the junction left unmatched. The CDR3 is 14 residues long. Here the CDR3 DNA reads TGTGCCAGCACCGGACAGGGTAGATTCGCGACCCAGTACTTC. It translates to CASTGQGRFATQYF.

This clonotype has at least ten counts. V and J are TRBV20-1 and TRBJ2-7; D may be TRBD1 or TRBD2 (5 bases each). The germline V gene has CDR1 DFQATT and CDR2 SNEGSKA (reference sequence). This CDR3 is built from 14 residues. V was trimmed by 0 bases and J by 0 bases, leaving 9 bases between them. Here the CDR3 DNA reads TGCAGTGCTAGAGATCCGGGGACCTCCTACGAGCAGTACTTC. The encoded protein is CSARDPGTSYEQYF.

This clonotype appeared a few times. The chain combines TRBV2 with TRBJ2-2; the match to TRBD2 covers 14 bases. Trimming at V came to 8 bases and at J to 2 bases, leaving 4 bases not matched to a gene. The germline CDR1 and CDR2 sequences are SNHLY and FYNNEI. CDR3 length: 16 amino acids. The CDR3 nucleotides read TGTGCCAGCGGGGGACTAGCGGGAGTCAACACCGGGGAGCTGTTTTTT. Protein: CASGGLAGVNTGELFF.

The V and J genes are TRBV4-1 and TRBJ2-7, with D unclear. Germline values: CDR1 MGHRA, CDR2 YSYEKL. This CDR3 is 12 amino acids long. The V gene lost 0 bases and the J gene lost 6 bases, with 6 bases spanning the gap. CDR3 in DNA: TGCGCCAGCAGCCAAGATTGGGCCGAGCAGTACTTC. Translated, it gives CASSQDWAEQYF.

This chain joins TRBV12-3 or TRBV12-4 and TRBJ2-1; D perhaps matches TRBD2 (7 bases). V was pared by 3 bases and J by 2 bases, with 20 bases between. The CDR3 is made up of 18 amino acids. CDR3 sequence reads: CASSFTGGGAVAYNEQFF. The CDR3 bases are TGTGCCAGCAGTTTCACCGGAGGGGGGGCGGTGGCCTACAATGAGCAGTTCTTC.

The chain recombines TRBV28 with TRBJ2-7; D remains ambiguous. V lost 3 bases to trimming and J lost 3 bases, with 12 bases between them. Looked up from germline, CDR1 is MDHEN and CDR2 is SYDVKM. The CDR3 sequence is 14 residues long. The CDR3: CASSFSSWDYEQYF. The CDR3 DNA reads as TGTGCCAGCAGTTTCTCCAGTTGGGACTACGAGCAGTACTTC.